A single sample is the source of the 3 T cell receptor beta chains below, sequenced in a study of blood T cell repertoires in COVID-19. Generated by immunoSEQ multiplex PCR, the TCRdb table keeps only in-frame clones and is missing some. The table lists about 180,000 clones, around 87% of them singletons. Material for sequencing was peripheral blood. The source of these receptors is a man aged 40-55 years with active or convalescent COVID-19.

V and J are TRBV3-1 (or the pseudogene TRBV3-2) and TRBJ1-3; a weak D match, TRBD1 (5 bases). Trimming cost V 0 bases and J 2 bases, with 8 bases left between them. The CDR3 sequence is 15 residues long. Looked up from germline, CDR1 is LGHDT and CDR2 is YNNKEL (reference sequence). DNA for the CDR3: TGTGCCAGCAGCCAAGATGAAGGGGCTGGAAACACCATATATTTT. This translates into CASSQDEGAGNTIYF.

The V call is TRBV30, the J call TRBJ1-5; D remains ambiguous. Per the germline V gene, CDR1 is GTSNPN and CDR2 is SVGIG (reference sequence). The CDR3 runs to 15 residues. V was clipped by 2 bases and J by 2 bases, with 13 bases between them. CDR3 nucleotides: TGTGCCTGGAGTTCCCCTGGCAGCGGCAATCAGCCCCAGCATTTT. It translates to CAWSSPGSGNQPQHF.

The CDR3 nucleotides read TGTGCCAGCAGTGAAGGCAGGGGGGACTATGGCTACACCTTC. It specifies CASSEGRGDYGYTF. The chain combines TRBV2 with TRBJ1-2, with 7 bases identical to TRBD1. After removal of 1 base from V and 3 bases from J, the junction contained 2 bases not matched to a gene. Germline-derived CDR1 and CDR2 are SNHLY and FYNNEI. The CDR3 runs 14 residues.